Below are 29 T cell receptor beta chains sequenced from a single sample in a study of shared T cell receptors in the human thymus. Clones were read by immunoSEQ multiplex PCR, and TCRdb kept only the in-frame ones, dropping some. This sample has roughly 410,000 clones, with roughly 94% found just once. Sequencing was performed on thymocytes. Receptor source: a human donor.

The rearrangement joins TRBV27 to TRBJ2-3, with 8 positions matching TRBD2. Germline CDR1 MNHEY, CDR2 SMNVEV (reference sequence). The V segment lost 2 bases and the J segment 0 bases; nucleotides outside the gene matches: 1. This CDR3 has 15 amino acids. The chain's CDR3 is CASSLIAGSTDTQYF. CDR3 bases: TGTGCCAGCAGTTTAATAGCGGGAAGCACAGATACGCAGTATTTT.

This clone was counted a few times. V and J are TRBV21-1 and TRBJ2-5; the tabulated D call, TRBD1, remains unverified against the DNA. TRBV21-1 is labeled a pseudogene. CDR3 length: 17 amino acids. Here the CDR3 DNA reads TGTGCCAGCAGCAAAGCGAGGACAGGGGTAATACAAGAGACCCAGTACTTC. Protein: CASSKARTGVIQETQYF.

The CDR3 protein is CASAPPSSGAFIYEQYF. The CDR3, as DNA: TGTGCCAGCGCCCCCCCCAGTTCGGGCGCCTTTATCTACGAGCAGTACTTC. The rearrangement joins TRBV28 to TRBJ2-7, with D unresolved. The ends were cut back, 8 bases at V and 3 bases at J, with 26 bases in the middle. Germline CDR1 MDHEN, CDR2 SYDVKM. CDR3 size: 17 residues.

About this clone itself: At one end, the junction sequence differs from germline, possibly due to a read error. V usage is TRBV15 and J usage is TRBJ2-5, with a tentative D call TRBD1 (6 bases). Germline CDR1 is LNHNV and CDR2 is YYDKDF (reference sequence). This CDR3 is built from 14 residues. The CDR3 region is CATSREGHQETQYF. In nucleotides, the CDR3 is TGTGCCACCAGTAGAGAGGGACATCAAGAGACCCAGTACTTC.

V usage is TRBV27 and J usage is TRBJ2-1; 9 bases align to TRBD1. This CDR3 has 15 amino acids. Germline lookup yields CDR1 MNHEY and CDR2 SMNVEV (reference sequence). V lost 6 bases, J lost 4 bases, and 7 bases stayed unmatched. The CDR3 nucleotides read TGTGCCAGCAGCCTACACAGGGGGCTGTACAATGAGCAGTTCTTC. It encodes CASSLHRGLYNEQFF.

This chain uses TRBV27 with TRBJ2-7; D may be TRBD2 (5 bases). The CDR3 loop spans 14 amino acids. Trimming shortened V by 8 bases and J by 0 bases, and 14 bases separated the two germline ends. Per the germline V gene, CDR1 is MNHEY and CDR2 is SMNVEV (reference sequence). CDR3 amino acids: CASSRGVSSYEQYF. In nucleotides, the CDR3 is TGTGCCAGCTCCCGGGGTGTGAGCTCCTACGAGCAGTACTTC.

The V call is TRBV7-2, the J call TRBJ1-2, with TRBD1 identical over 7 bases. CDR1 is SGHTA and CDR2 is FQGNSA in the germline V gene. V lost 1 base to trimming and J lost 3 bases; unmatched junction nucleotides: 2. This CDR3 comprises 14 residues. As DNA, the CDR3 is TGTGCCAGCAGCTTAGACAGGGGAGACTATGGCTACACCTTC. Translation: CASSLDRGDYGYTF.

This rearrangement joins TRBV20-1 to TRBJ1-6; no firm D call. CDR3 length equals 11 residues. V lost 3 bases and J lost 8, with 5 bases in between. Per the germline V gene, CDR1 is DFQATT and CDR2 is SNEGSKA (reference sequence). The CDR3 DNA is TGCAGTGCTAGTCTTGATTCACCCCTCCACTTT. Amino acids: CSASLDSPLHF.

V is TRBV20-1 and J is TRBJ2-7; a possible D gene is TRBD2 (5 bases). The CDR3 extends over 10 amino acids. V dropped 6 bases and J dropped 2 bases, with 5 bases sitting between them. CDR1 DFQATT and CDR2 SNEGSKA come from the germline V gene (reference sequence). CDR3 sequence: CSAGAYEQYF. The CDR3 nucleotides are TGCAGTGCGGGAGCCTACGAGCAGTACTTC.

The CDR3 DNA is TGCGCCAGCCTCCGGACTCCCCCGGGGGTCGAGCAGTACTTC. Encoded protein: CASLRTPPGVEQYF. This chain joins TRBV10-2 and TRBJ2-7; TRBD2 might be the D (6 bases). V dropped 8 bases and J dropped 6 bases, with 20 bases sitting between them. The CDR3 covers 14 residues. Germline assignment: CDR1 WSHSY and CDR2 SAAADI.

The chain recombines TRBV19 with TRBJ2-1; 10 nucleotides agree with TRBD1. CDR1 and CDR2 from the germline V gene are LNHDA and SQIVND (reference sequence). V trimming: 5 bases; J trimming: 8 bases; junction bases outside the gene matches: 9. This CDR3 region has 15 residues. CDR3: CASSPRQGAQDEQFF. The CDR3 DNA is TGTGCCAGTAGTCCTCGACAGGGGGCGCAGGATGAGCAGTTCTTC. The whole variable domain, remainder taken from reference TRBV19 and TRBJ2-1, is DGGITQSPKYLFRKEGQNVTLSCEQNLNHDAMYWYRQDPGQGLRLIYYSQIVNDFQKGDIAEGYSVSREKKESFPLTVTSAQKNPTAFYLCASSPRQGAQDEQFFGPGTRLTVL.

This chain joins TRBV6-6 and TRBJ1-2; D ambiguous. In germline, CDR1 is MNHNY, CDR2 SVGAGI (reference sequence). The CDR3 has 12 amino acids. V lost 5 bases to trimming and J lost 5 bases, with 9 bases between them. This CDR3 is CASSHQVYGYTF. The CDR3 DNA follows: TGTGCCAGCAGTCACCAAGTTTATGGCTACACCTTC.

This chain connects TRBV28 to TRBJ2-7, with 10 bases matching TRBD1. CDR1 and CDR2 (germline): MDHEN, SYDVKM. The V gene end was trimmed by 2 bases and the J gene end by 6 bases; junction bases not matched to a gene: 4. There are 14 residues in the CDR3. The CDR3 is CASSLDRGRSEQYF. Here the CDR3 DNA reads TGTGCCAGCAGTTTAGACAGGGGGCGATCCGAGCAGTACTTC.

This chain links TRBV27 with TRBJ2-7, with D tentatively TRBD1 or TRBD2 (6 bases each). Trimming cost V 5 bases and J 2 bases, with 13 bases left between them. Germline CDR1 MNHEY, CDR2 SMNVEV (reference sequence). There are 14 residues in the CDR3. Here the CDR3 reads CASSLTGLTYEQYF. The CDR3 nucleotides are TGTGCCAGCAGTCTGACAGGACTAACCTACGAGCAGTACTTC.

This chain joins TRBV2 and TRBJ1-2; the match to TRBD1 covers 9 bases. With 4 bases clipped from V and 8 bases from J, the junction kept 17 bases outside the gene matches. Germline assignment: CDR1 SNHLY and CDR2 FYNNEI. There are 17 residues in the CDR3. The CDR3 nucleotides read TGTGCCAGCAGTGGCGGGAAAGAAGGACAGGGGAACGGGGGCTACACCTTC. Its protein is CASSGGKEGQGNGGYTF.

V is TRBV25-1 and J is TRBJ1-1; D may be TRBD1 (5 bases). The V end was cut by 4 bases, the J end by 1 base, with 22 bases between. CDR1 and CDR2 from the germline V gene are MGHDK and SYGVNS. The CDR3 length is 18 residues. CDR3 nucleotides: TGTGCCAGCAGTGGGATTAGGGCAGGGCGGGCGCCGAACACTGAAGCTTTCTTT. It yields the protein CASSGIRAGRAPNTEAFF.

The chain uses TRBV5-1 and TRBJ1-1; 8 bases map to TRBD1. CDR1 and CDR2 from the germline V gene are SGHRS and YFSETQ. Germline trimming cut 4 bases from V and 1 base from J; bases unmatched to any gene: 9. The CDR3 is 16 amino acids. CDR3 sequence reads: CASSKGTGNPNTEAFF. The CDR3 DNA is TGCGCCAGCAGCAAAGGGACAGGAAACCCGAACACTGAAGCTTTCTTT.

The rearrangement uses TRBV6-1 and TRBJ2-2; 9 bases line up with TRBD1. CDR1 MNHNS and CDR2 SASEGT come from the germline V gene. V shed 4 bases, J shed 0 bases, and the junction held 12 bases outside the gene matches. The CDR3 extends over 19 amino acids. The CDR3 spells CASSAGTGCRKTNTGELFF. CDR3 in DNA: TGTGCCAGCAGTGCCGGGACAGGGTGTCGTAAAACGAACACCGGGGAGCTGTTTTTT.

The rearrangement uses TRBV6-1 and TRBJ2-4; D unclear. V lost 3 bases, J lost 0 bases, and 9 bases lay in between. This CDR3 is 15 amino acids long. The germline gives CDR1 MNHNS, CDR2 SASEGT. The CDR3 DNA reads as TGTGCCAGCAGTGACCTGACTGCAGCCAAAAACATTCAGTACTTC. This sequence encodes CASSDLTAAKNIQYF.

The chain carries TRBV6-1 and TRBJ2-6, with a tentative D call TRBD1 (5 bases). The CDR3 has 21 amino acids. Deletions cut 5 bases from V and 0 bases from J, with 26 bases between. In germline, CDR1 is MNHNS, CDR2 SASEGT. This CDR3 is CASSQVGRPGLLSSGANVLTF. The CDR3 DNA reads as TGTGCCAGCAGTCAAGTAGGGCGTCCAGGGCTGCTGAGCTCTGGGGCCAACGTCCTGACTTTC.

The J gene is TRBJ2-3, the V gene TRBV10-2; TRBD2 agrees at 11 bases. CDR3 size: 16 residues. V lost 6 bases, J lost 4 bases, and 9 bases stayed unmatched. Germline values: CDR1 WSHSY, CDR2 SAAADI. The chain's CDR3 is CASSLRTSGWADTQYF. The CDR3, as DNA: TGCGCCAGCAGCTTAAGGACTAGCGGGTGGGCAGATACGCAGTATTTT.

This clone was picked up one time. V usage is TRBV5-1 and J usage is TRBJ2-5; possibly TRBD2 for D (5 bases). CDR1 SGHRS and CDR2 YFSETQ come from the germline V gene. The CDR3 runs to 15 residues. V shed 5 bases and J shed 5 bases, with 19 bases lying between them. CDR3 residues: CASRPPSGWRETQYF. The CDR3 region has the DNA TGCGCCAGCAGACCCCCAAGCGGCTGGCGGGAGACCCAGTACTTC. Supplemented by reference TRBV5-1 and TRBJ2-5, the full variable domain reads KAGVTQTPRYLIKTRGQQVTLSCSPISGHRSVSWYQQTPGQGLQFLFEYFSETQRNKGNFPGRFSGRQFSNSRSEMNVSTLELGDSALYLCASRPPSGWRETQYFGPGTRLLVL.

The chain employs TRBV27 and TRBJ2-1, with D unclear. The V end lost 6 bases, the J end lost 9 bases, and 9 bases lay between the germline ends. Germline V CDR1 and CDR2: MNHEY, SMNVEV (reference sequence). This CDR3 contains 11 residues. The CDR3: CASRLKLEQFF. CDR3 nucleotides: TGTGCCAGCAGACTCAAACTTGAGCAGTTCTTC.

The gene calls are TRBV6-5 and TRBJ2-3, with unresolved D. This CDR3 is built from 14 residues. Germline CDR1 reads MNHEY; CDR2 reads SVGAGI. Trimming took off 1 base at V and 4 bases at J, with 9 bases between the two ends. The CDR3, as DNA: TGTGCCAGCAGTTACTTCATTGGGTCAGATACGCAGTATTTT. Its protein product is CASSYFIGSDTQYF.

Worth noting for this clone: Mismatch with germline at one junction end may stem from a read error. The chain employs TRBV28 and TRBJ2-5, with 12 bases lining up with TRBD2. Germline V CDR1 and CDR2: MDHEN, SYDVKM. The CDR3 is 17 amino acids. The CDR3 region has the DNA TGTACCAGCAGCCCGGGACTAGCGGGCAACTTTCAAGAGACCCAGTACTTC. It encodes CTSSPGLAGNFQETQYF.

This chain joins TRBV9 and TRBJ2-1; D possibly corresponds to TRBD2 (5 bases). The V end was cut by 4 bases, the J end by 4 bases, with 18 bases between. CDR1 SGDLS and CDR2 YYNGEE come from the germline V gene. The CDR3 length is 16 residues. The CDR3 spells CASSSPSSDLYNEQFF. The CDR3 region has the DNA TGTGCCAGCAGCTCGCCCAGTAGCGACCTTTACAATGAGCAGTTCTTC.

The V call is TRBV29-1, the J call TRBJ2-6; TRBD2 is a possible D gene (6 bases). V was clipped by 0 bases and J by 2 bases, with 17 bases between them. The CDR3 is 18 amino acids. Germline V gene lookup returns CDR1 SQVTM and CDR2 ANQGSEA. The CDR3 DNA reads TGCAGCGTTGAAGATCGAGGTGTGGGGGAGGCTGGGGCCAACGTCCTGACTTTC. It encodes CSVEDRGVGEAGANVLTF.

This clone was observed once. CDR3 sequence: CASSYSNTGELFF. The CDR3 nucleotides are TGTGCCAGCAGTTACTCCAACACCGGGGAGCTGTTTTTT. The genes are TRBV6-6 and TRBJ2-2; D is uncertain. Germline V CDR1 and CDR2: MNHNY, SVGAGI (reference sequence). CDR3 size: 13 residues. With 0 bases removed from V and 2 bases from J, the gap between germline ends came to 1 base.

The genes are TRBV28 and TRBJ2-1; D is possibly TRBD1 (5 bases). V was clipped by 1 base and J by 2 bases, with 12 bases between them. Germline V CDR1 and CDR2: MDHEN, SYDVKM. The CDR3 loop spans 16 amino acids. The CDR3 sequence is CASSLSGMLPYNEQFF. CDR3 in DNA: TGTGCCAGCAGTTTATCAGGGATGCTACCCTACAATGAGCAGTTCTTC.